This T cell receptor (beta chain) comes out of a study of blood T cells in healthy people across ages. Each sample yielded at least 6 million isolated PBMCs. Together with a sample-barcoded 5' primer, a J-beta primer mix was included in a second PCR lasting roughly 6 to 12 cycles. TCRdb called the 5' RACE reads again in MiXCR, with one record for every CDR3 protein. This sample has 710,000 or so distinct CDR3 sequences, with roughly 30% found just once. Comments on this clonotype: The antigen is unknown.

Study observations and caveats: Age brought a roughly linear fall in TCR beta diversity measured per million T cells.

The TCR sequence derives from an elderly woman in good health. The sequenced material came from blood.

CDR3 region: CASSFPVSNTGELFF. The CDR3 bases are TGTGCCAGCAGCTTTCCGGTCTCGAACACCGGGGAGCTGTTTTTT. V usage is TRBV5-5 and J usage is TRBJ2-2; D gene ambiguous. This CDR3 has 15 amino acids. The V gene lost 2 bases and the J gene lost 0 bases, with 8 bases spanning the gap. The germline V gene has CDR1 SGHKS and CDR2 YYEKEE (reference sequence).